This is a list of T cell receptor beta chains from one sample in a study of blood T cell repertoires in COVID-19. This table comes from immunoSEQ multiplex PCR, and its TCRdb copy is limited to in-frame clones, with some not included. Among more than 100,000 clones listed, 80% were seen once. Sequencing was done on a sample of peripheral blood. These receptors came from a man aged 60 to 69 with active or convalescent COVID-19. Each CDR3 is given with its conserved first and last residue. The order of the fields is V gene, J gene, CDR3 protein.

TRBV4-2	TRBJ2-7	CASSQGLAGGYEQYF
TRBV4-1	TRBJ2-2	CASSQASGWELFF
TRBV28	TRBJ2-5	CASSLSSGAQETQYF
TRBV4-1	TRBJ2-2	CASSQGLAGGTGELFF
TRBV18	TRBJ2-1	CASSPRRGGDEQFF
TRBV11-3	TRBJ2-1	CASSLRRGGLYNEQFF
TRBV11-1	TRBJ2-1	CASSPRIGSYNEQFF
TRBV19	TRBJ2-7	CASSKDSLSYEQYF
TRBV24-1	TRBJ1-2	CATSDPIRQPNYGYTF
TRBV4-3	TRBJ2-1	CASSQGGKGQGYFSSYNEQFF
TRBV11-3	TRBJ2-1	CASSKGTSDYNEQFF
TRBV4-3	TRBJ2-2	CASSQTGVGTGELFF
TRBV7-9	TRBJ2-5	CASRNSGLQETQYF
TRBV27	TRBJ2-3	CASSSSQGFTDTQYF